The sequence of this TCR beta chain was determined in a study of radiotherapy plus CTLA-4 blockade in lung cancer (dated by TCRdb to about 2018). Looking at the study overall: Objective responses were observed in 18% of enrolled patients, and disease control was achieved in less than 35%. Study-wide conclusions, independent of this receptor: TCR clones derived from tumors expanded in peripheral blood after treatment with radiotherapy and ipilimumab. The strongest predictors of response were reported to be early dynamic shifts in blood T cell clones along with a rise in serum interferon-beta following radiation.

A note on this clone: Its antigen is unknown. There are no base qualities to consult, and no much larger clone falls within one base.

The library relied on the immunoSEQ multiplex PCR assay. This immuneACCESS table, as held by TCRdb, lists in-frame sequences with V and J called but not all clones. Of the missing ones, under half trace to an unresolved V gene in checked studies; the others have no known cause. The sample has 45,000 to 60,000 clones on record, roughly three quarters of them singletons. The ten largest clones capture 7.5% to 9.5% of the sample. The study tested focal radiation therapy combined with CTLA-4 blockade (ipilimumab) in patients with chemo-refractory metastatic non-small-cell lung cancer. This receptor was taken from a human donor with non-small cell lung cancer who had a complete response to radiotherapy plus ipilimumab. The sample was peripheral blood, taken from a patient treated with radiotherapy plus ipilimumab.

CDR3 sequence: CASSPGTSERDTQYF. The DNA sequence reads TGTGCCAGCAGCCCCGGGACTAGCGAAAGAGATACGCAGTATTTT. The sequence links TRBV9 to TRBJ2-3; 10 central nucleotides agree with TRBD2. The germline V gene gives CDR1 as SGDLS and CDR2 as YYNGEE. From cysteine to phenylalanine, the CDR3 is 15 amino acids long. Only CDR3 DNA remains: 45 bases, in frame from the first base. Germline trimming amounts to 4 bases on V and 5 bases on J, with 7 as the count of junction bases outside the gene matches.